Presented here are 20 T cell receptor beta chains from one specimen sequenced in a study of blood T cells in healthy people across ages. A second roughly 6 to 12 cycle PCR used barcoded and J-beta primers. TCRdb used MiXCR to reprocess the 5' RACE reads, holding one entry per CDR3 protein. The sample lists fewer than 1,000,000 distinct CDR3 sequences; 35% to 50% were seen once. The sample was blood. All receptors derive from an elderly man in good health.

This clonotype occurred a few times. The chain recombines TRBV12-3 or TRBV12-4 with TRBJ1-2; D unresolved. The CDR3 is 12 amino acids. V lost 5 bases and J 4 bases, leaving 8 bases between the germline ends. The chain's CDR3 is CASSPDFYGYTF. DNA for the CDR3: TGTGCCAGCAGTCCCGACTTCTATGGCTACACCTTC.

This chain connects TRBV6-5 to TRBJ1-5; 9 bases match TRBD1. Germline V lookup: CDR1 MNHEY, CDR2 SVGAGI. The CDR3 has 16 residues. Unmatched junction bases numbered 12, after V lost 6 bases and J lost 6 bases. The CDR3 here is CASRAKKQGAGQPQHF. Here the CDR3 DNA reads TGTGCCAGCAGGGCCAAAAAACAGGGGGCAGGTCAGCCCCAGCATTTT.

This clonotype was seen only a few times. This chain links TRBV9 with TRBJ2-3; D remains ambiguous. Trimming left V 6 bases short and J 0 bases short, with 11 bases between. Germline V lookup: CDR1 SGDLS, CDR2 YYNGEE. CDR3 length: 14 residues. Here the CDR3 reads CASNAEQSTDTQYF. The CDR3 DNA follows: TGTGCCAGCAATGCAGAACAGAGCACAGATACGCAGTATTTT.

The CDR3 loop reads CASSHAGSTDTQYF. The DNA for the CDR3 is TGTGCCAGCAGCCACGCGGGATCCACAGATACGCAGTATTTT. V and J are TRBV3-1 and TRBJ2-3; D possibly corresponds to TRBD2 (6 bases). The CDR3 extends over 14 amino acids. Between the trimmed V and J ends, which lost 3 bases and 2 bases, there was a span of 9 bases. From germline, CDR1 is LGHDT and CDR2 YNNKEL (reference sequence).

The gene calls are TRBV12-5 and TRBJ2-1; D not certain. The germline V and J ends were trimmed by 2 bases and 8 bases, with 7 bases remaining between them. CDR3 size: 12 residues. Per the germline V gene, CDR1 is LGHNT and CDR2 is FRNRAP. The CDR3 is CASGLRSDEQFF. Written as DNA, the CDR3 is TGTGCTAGTGGTTTGCGCAGCGATGAGCAGTTCTTC.

This chain links TRBV20-1 with TRBJ1-1, with D possibly being TRBD1 (6 bases). The germline V gene has CDR1 DFQATT and CDR2 SNEGSKA (reference sequence). The CDR3 has 13 residues. The CDR3 DNA follows: TGCAGCGCCATGGACAGCACGAACACTGAAGCTTTCTTT. As protein: CSAMDSTNTEAFF.

This clonotype was seen more than once but under ten times. V gene TRBV7-3 combines with J gene TRBJ2-1; D assignment may be TRBD1 or TRBD2 (5 bases each). Trimming took off 2 bases at V and 4 bases at J, with 15 bases between the two ends. The CDR3 runs to 16 residues. Germline lookup yields CDR1 SGHTA and CDR2 FQGTGA. CDR3 nucleotide sequence: TGTGCCAGCAGCTTAGAGGGGTCGAACCCGTACAATGAGCAGTTCTTC. Translated, it gives CASSLEGSNPYNEQFF. The full variable domain, with the rest looked up from reference TRBV7-3 and TRBJ2-1, is GAGVSQTPSNKVTEKGKYVELRCDPISGHTALYWYRQSLGQGPEFLIYFQGTGAADDSGLPNDRFFAVRPEGSVSTLKIQRTERGDSAVYLCASSLEGSNPYNEQFFGPGTRLTVL.

This clonotype was detected a few times. The gene calls are TRBV6-1 and TRBJ2-3; TRBD1 matches 7 bases. Germline V gene sequence: CDR1 MNHNS, CDR2 SASEGT. The V gene end was trimmed by 10 bases and the J gene end by 4 bases; junction bases not matched to a gene: 11. The CDR3 spans 14 residues. CDR3 protein: CATRNRGAPDTQYF. The CDR3 DNA reads as TGTGCCACCAGGAACAGGGGCGCACCAGATACGCAGTATTTT.

This chain connects TRBV10-2 to TRBJ2-7, with a weak D call TRBD1 (6 bases). Trimming cost V 8 bases and J 0 bases, with 14 bases left between them. CDR1 is WSHSY and CDR2 is SAAADI in the germline V gene. The CDR3 is made up of 14 amino acids. This CDR3 reads CASDEDSDSYEQYF. The CDR3 DNA reads TGCGCCAGCGACGAGGACAGCGACTCCTACGAGCAGTACTTC.

In this sample, this clonotype turned up a few times. The chain combines TRBV3-1 with TRBJ2-4; 14 bases map to TRBD2. Matching the DNA end better, TRBJ2-5 makes the J call doubtful. CDR3 length: 17 residues. CDR1 is LGHDT and CDR2 is YNNKEL in the germline V gene (reference sequence). CDR3 amino acids: CASSPRLAGGLRETQYF. Here the CDR3 DNA reads TGTGCCAGCAGCCCCAGACTAGCGGGGGGGCTAAGAGAGACCCAGTACTTC.

About this clonotype: At one of its ends the junction is not consistent with the germline gene, which may arise from a read error. The chain has TRBV28 and TRBJ2-5; D unresolved. Germline CDR1 is MDHEN and CDR2 is SYDVKM. The CDR3 loop spans 13 amino acids. For the CDR3, the DNA is TGTGCCAGCAGCCGCGACCGGCAAGGGACCCAGTACTTC. Translated: CASSRDRQGTQYF.

This clonotype has just a few counts. The chain links TRBV28 to TRBJ2-4; D not resolved. Trimming shortened V by 6 bases and J by 12 bases, and 15 bases separated the two germline ends. The germline V gene has CDR1 MDHEN and CDR2 SYDVKM. This CDR3 is 12 amino acids long. CDR3 residues: CASSSRGRPQYF. Here the CDR3 DNA reads TGTGCCAGCAGCTCTAGAGGCCGACCTCAGTACTTC.

This clonotype was observed a few times. The chain uses TRBV5-1 and TRBJ2-5; 11 bases align to TRBD1. This CDR3 is built from 16 residues. V lost 4 bases to trimming and J lost 6 bases; unmatched junction nucleotides: 11. From germline, CDR1 is SGHRS and CDR2 YFSETQ. CDR3 sequence (DNA): TGCGCCAGCAGCACCGGACAGGGGGCGTCAGGAAAGACCCAGTACTTC. As protein: CASSTGQGASGKTQYF.

This clonotype was recorded once. This rearrangement joins TRBV20-1 to TRBJ2-5; D uncertain. The CDR3 loop spans 15 amino acids. CDR1 is DFQATT, CDR2 SNEGSKA, per germline (reference sequence). The ends were cut back, 4 bases at V and 5 bases at J, with 20 bases in the middle. The CDR3 DNA reads as TGCAGTGCTACTCACGCCGCTCCACCAACTGAGACCCAGTACTTC. It codes for CSATHAAPPTETQYF.

This clonotype was detected ten times or more. CDR3 sequence reads: CASSYLAGLETQYF. The CDR3 bases are TGTGCCAGCAGCTACCTAGCGGGATTAGAGACCCAGTACTTC. V usage is TRBV7-2 and J usage is TRBJ2-5; TRBD2 matches at 9 bases. The V gene's germline CDR1 is SGHTA and CDR2 FQGNSA. This CDR3 spans 14 amino acids. The trim removed 4 bases at V and 4 bases at J, leaving 4 bases unmatched.

V is TRBV30 and J is TRBJ1-1; no firm D call. Looked up from germline, CDR1 is GTSNPN and CDR2 is SVGIG (reference sequence). The CDR3 extends over 13 amino acids. With 0 bases removed from V and 5 bases from J, the gap between germline ends came to 10 bases. CDR3 DNA sequence: TGTGCCTGGAGTGTACCTGGATTTACTGAAGCTTTCTTT. It translates to CAWSVPGFTEAFF.

The chain combines TRBV5-1 with TRBJ2-1; D tentatively reads TRBD1 or TRBD2 (7 bases each). CDR1 is SGHRS, CDR2 YFSETQ, per germline. The CDR3 extends over 15 amino acids. V was shortened by 4 bases and J by 0 bases, with 11 bases between the two germline ends. CDR3 protein: CASSQRDSSYNEQFF. The CDR3 DNA is TGCGCCAGCAGCCAGCGGGACAGCTCCTACAATGAGCAGTTCTTC.

The chain carries TRBV6-2 or TRBV6-3 and TRBJ2-1; no definite D call. Germline assignment: CDR1 MNHEY and CDR2 SVGEGT. The CDR3 has 14 residues. V shed 0 bases and J shed 7 bases, with 10 bases lying between them. CDR3 nucleotide sequence: TGTGCCAGCAGTTACTCGAGAACAGTTAATGAGCAGTTCTTC. It translates to CASSYSRTVNEQFF.

This chain uses TRBV5-1 with TRBJ2-2; tentatively, D is TRBD1 or TRBD2 (6 bases each). Deletions cut 5 bases from V and 6 bases from J, with 17 bases between. The CDR3 extends over 15 amino acids. The germline CDR1 and CDR2 sequences are SGHRS and YFSETQ. The CDR3 DNA reads as TGCGCCAGCAGACCGGGGGCAGTAACCCCCGGGGAGCTGTTTTTT. Translated, it gives CASRPGAVTPGELFF.

The table lists this clonotype with a few counts. The chain couples TRBV6-6 to TRBJ2-7; no clear D gene. The CDR3 consists of 11 residues. CDR1 MNHNY and CDR2 SVGAGI come from the germline V gene (reference sequence). V shed 2 bases and J shed 5 bases, with 4 bases lying between them. The CDR3 nucleotides read TGTGCCAGCAGTTACATCCACGAGCAGTACTTC. Translation: CASSYIHEQYF.